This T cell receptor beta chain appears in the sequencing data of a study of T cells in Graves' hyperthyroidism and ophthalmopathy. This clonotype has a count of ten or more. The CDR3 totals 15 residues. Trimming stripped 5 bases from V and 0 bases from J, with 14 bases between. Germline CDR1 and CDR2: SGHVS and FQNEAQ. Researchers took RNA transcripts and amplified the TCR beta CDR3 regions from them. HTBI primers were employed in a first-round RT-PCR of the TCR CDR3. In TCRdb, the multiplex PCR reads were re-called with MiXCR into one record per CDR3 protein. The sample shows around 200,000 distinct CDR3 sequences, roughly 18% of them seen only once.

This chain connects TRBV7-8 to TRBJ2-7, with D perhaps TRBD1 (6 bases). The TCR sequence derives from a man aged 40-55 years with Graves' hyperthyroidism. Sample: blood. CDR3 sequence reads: CASSPGTSLSYEQYF. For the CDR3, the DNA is TGTGCCAGCAGCCCAGGGACATCGCTCTCCTACGAGCAGTACTTC. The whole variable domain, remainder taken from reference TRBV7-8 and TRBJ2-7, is GAGVSQSPRYKVAKRGQDVALRCDPISGHVSLFWYQQALGQGPEFLTYFQNEAQLDKSGLPSDRFFAERPEGSVSTLKIQRTQQEDSAVYLCASSPGTSLSYEQYFGPGTRLTVT.